One sample yielded the 18 T cell receptor beta chains listed below, sequenced in a study of T cell changes during pregnancy in multiple sclerosis. Sequencing was performed with immunoSEQ multiplex PCR; in TCRdb, only in-frame clones are kept and a portion is missing. This sample has about 72,000 clones, with 91% found just once. Source: peripheral blood, taken in the second trimester of pregnancy. Every receptor here comes from a female donor with multiple sclerosis, enrolled in a pregnancy study.

The CDR3 spells CASSLGQFNYGYTF. The CDR3 DNA reads as TGTGCCAGTAGTCTGGGACAGTTTAACTATGGCTACACCTTC. This rearrangement joins TRBV19 to TRBJ1-2; 7 nucleotides align to TRBD1. The CDR3 is 14 residues long. J lost 1 base, V lost 5 bases, and 4 bases had no gene match. Germline V gives CDR1 LNHDA, CDR2 SQIVND (reference sequence).

This clone appeared once. The chain recombines TRBV29-1 with TRBJ1-1, with D maybe TRBD1 (6 bases). V lost 4 bases and J lost 5, with 17 bases in between. CDR1 is SQVTM and CDR2 is ANQGSEA in the germline V gene. This CDR3 has 14 residues. The CDR3 here is CSVAPGGSGTEAFF. CDR3 bases: TGCAGCGTTGCTCCGGGGGGCAGTGGGACTGAAGCTTTCTTT.

The gene calls are TRBV4-1 and TRBJ1-4; D call uncertain. The CDR3 length is 10 residues. Germline CDR1 and CDR2: MGHRA and YSYEKL. Between the trimmed V and J ends, which lost 10 bases and 8 bases, there was a span of 8 bases. CDR3 protein: CATGGEKLFF. CDR3 nucleotide sequence: TGCGCCACCGGAGGGGAAAAACTGTTTTTT.

This clone was observed once. This rearrangement joins TRBV9 to TRBJ2-4, with TRBD2 matching over 14 bases. V trimming: 3 bases; J trimming: 1 base; junction bases outside the gene matches: 9. Germline CDR1 and CDR2: SGDLS and YYNGEE. The CDR3 runs 19 residues. The CDR3 reads CASSAPTSGGGLAKNIQYF. CDR3 bases: TGTGCCAGCAGCGCCCCGACTAGCGGGGGGGGTTTGGCCAAAAACATTCAGTACTTC.

This chain uses TRBV4-1 with TRBJ1-1, with D possibly TRBD1 on 5 matching bases. Germline CDR1 is MGHRA and CDR2 is YSYEKL. The CDR3 totals 15 residues. Trimming removed 3 bases at V and 3 bases at J, with 14 bases between. The CDR3 is CASSQFLGRDTEAFF. The DNA of the CDR3 is TGCGCCAGCAGCCAGTTTCTGGGCAGGGACACTGAAGCTTTCTTT.

The gene calls are TRBV5-4 and TRBJ1-2; the D gene is possibly TRBD1 (5 bases). This CDR3 spans 14 amino acids. Between the trimmed V and J ends, which lost 4 bases and 0 bases, there was a span of 10 bases. The germline gives CDR1 SGHNT, CDR2 YYREEE (reference sequence). CDR3 sequence: CASSLREANYGYTF. The CDR3 DNA reads TGTGCCAGCAGCCTCAGGGAGGCTAACTATGGCTACACCTTC.

The V and J genes are TRBV6-6 and TRBJ1-2, with TRBD1 matching 8 bases. CDR1 is MNHNY, CDR2 SVGAGI, per germline (reference sequence). V lost 5 bases to trimming and J lost 4 bases; unmatched junction nucleotides: 6. The CDR3 contains 14 residues. The CDR3 loop is CASSQGQGGYGYTF. The CDR3 DNA sequence: TGTGCCAGCAGTCAAGGACAGGGCGGCTATGGCTACACCTTC.

The chain links TRBV5-1 to TRBJ2-1; the match to TRBD2 covers 9 bases. The CDR3 is 13 amino acids. The germline CDR1 and CDR2 sequences are SGHRS and YFSETQ. The junction had 10 bases not matched to a gene; V was cut back by 3 bases and J by 15 bases. Here the CDR3 DNA reads TGCGCCAGCAGCTCCCTCGAGCGGGGGGATGCGTTCTTC. Protein: CASSSLERGDAFF.

This clone was seen only once. The chain is built from TRBV7-2 and TRBJ2-1, with 10 bases fitting TRBD2. Trimming cost V 6 bases and J 7 bases; bases outside gene matches: 9. This CDR3 contains 15 residues. CDR1 and CDR2 (germline): SGHTA, FQGNSA. The CDR3 reads CASRPPGLAYNEQFF. CDR3 bases: TGTGCCAGCAGGCCTCCGGGACTAGCGTATAATGAGCAGTTCTTC.

The chain joins TRBV6-5 to TRBJ2-2; D is possibly TRBD1 (7 bases). V gave up 4 bases and J gave up 5 bases, with 14 bases separating them. The CDR3 has 15 amino acids. The germline CDR1 and CDR2 sequences are MNHEY and SVGAGI. The CDR3 spells CASSSRGARTGELFF. As DNA, the CDR3 is TGTGCCAGCAGTTCCAGGGGGGCGCGGACCGGGGAGCTGTTTTTT.

J is TRBJ2-7 and V is TRBV4-3, with a tentative D call TRBD1 (5 bases). CDR1 LGHNA and CDR2 YSLEER come from the germline V gene. CDR3 length equals 13 residues. V lost 5 bases, J lost 1 base, and 9 bases lay in between. CDR3 sequence (DNA): TGCGCCAGCAGCGCCGACAGATCCTACGAGCAGTACTTC. This sequence encodes CASSADRSYEQYF.

The chain has TRBV9 and TRBJ1-6; 7 nucleotides align to TRBD1. With V trimmed by 7 bases and J by 6 bases, 7 bases remained unmatched. Germline CDR1 reads SGDLS; CDR2 reads YYNGEE. The CDR3 length is 14 residues. CDR3 bases: TGTGCCAGCGGTGAGGGGGCGAGTAATTCACCCCTCCACTTT. It yields the protein CASGEGASNSPLHF.

The rearrangement joins TRBV7-6 to TRBJ1-1, with D possibly being TRBD1 (6 bases). The germline V gene encodes CDR1 SGHVS and CDR2 FNYEAQ. V was pared by 1 base and J by 0 bases, with 9 bases between. CDR3 size: 15 residues. CDR3 amino acids: CASSLGAGVNTEAFF. The CDR3 region has the DNA TGTGCCAGCAGCTTAGGGGCAGGGGTGAACACTGAAGCTTTCTTT. The variable domain in full, completed from reference TRBV7-6 and TRBJ1-1, reads GAGVSQSPRYKVTKRGQDVALRCDPISGHVSLYWYRQALGQGPEFLTYFNYEAQQDKSGLPNDRFSAERPEGSISTLTIQRTEQRDSAMYRCASSLGAGVNTEAFFGQGTRLTVV.

In DNA, the CDR3 is TGTGCCAGCAGCCAAGCTGGACAGGACGCCAGGTATGGCTACACCTTC. It yields the protein CASSQAGQDARYGYTF. The chain recombines TRBV4-2 with TRBJ1-2; 7 bases map to TRBD1. Losses at the gene ends were 1 base for V and 5 bases for J; bases not matched to a gene: 10. The CDR3 sequence is 16 residues long. Looked up from germline, CDR1 is LGHNA and CDR2 is YNFKEQ.

V gene TRBV7-2 combines with J gene TRBJ1-5; TRBD1 matches 7 bases. CDR1 SGHTA and CDR2 FQGNSA come from the germline V gene. The CDR3 contains 17 residues. V dropped 4 bases and J dropped 5; count of bases not matched to a gene: 14. The DNA for the CDR3 is TGTGCCAGCAGCTCATCCCTGGGGACAGCGATAGATCAGCCCCAGCATTTT. It is translated as CASSSSLGTAIDQPQHF.

The rearrangement joins TRBV9 to TRBJ2-3; D gene uncertain. Looked up from germline, CDR1 is SGDLS and CDR2 is YYNGEE. The V end lost 5 bases, the J end lost 0 bases, and 13 bases lay between the germline ends. The CDR3 contains 15 residues. The DNA for the CDR3 is TGTGCCAGCAGGTCAGACTCCTCTAGCACAGATACGCAGTATTTT. It encodes CASRSDSSSTDTQYF. Full variable domain (missing parts from reference TRBV9 and TRBJ2-3): DSGVTQTPKHLITATGQRVTLRCSPRSGDLSVYWYQQSLDQGLQFLIQYYNGEERAKGNILERFSAQQFPDLHSELNLSSLELGDSALYFCASRSDSSSTDTQYFGPGTRLTVL.

This clone occurred once. This chain links TRBV11-3 with TRBJ2-2, with a tentative D call TRBD1 (5 bases). Germline CDR1 SGHNT, CDR2 YENEEA. The V end lost 5 bases, the J end lost 7 bases, and 17 bases lay between the germline ends. The CDR3 covers 15 residues. CDR3 DNA: TGTGCCAGCAGCCCCGGACAAGAAAGGGGCGGGGAGCTGTTTTTT. Amino acids: CASSPGQERGGELFF.

The rearrangement links TRBV6-9 to TRBJ1-4; D not certain. Germline V lookup: CDR1 MNHGY, CDR2 SVAAGI. The CDR3 covers 16 residues. Trimming stripped 2 bases from V and 2 bases from J, with 12 bases between. As DNA, the CDR3 is TGTGCCAGCAGTTATGCCCCTAATGTTACTAATGAAAAACTGTTTTTT. This encodes CASSYAPNVTNEKLFF.